This T cell receptor beta chain originates from a study of a mutant IDH1 vaccine in newly diagnosed glioma. Study-level background: The vaccination schedule gave patients eight doses in weeks 1, 3, 5, 7, 11, 15, 19 and 23. The therapy given earlier, which was standard therapy, consisted of radiotherapy, temozolomide, or both, and most of the patients received both.

V dropped 1 base and J dropped 11 bases, with 11 bases sitting between them. The CDR3 runs 12 residues. CDR1 is SGHDN, CDR2 FVKESK, per germline. The data were produced by immunoSEQ multiplex PCR, yet TCRdb's version contains in-frame clones alone and is incomplete. The sample includes 25,000 to 35,000 clones, 70% to 90% seen only once; the top ten take around 20%. Of note for this clone: Its antigen is undetermined.

Time point of the sample: week 5, during vaccination. Each dose delivered 300 ug of mutant IDH1 20-mer peptide subcutaneously with imiquimod. The clonotype comes from a man aged 18 to 30 with glioma. The rearrangement joins TRBV14 to TRBJ1-1; D uncertain. Sequencing was performed on PBMCs, taken from a glioma patient whose treatment included an IDH1 peptide vaccine. CDR3 region: CASSQGPNVAFF. Here the CDR3 DNA reads TGTGCCAGCAGCCAAGGTCCGAACGTGGCTTTCTTT.